The rows below give T cell receptor beta chains drawn from one sample of a study of T cells in localized non-small cell lung cancer. Data came from immunoSEQ multiplex PCR; TCRdb stores just in-frame clones and leaves some out. This table has around 78,000 clones, around 81% appearing once. Sequenced here: peripheral blood, sampled before any cancer treatment. These receptors all stem from a female donor older than 55 with stage I lung adenocarcinoma. The CDR3 runs from the conserved cysteine through the conserved F or W. A D gene is named only where the DNA matches it firmly. Clone sizes are given selectively: once, few, many, or a class where the clone is expanded.

abundance	len	j_gene	d_gene	v_gene	CDR3aa	CDR3nt
NA	14	TRBJ2-7	TRBD1	TRBV6-6	CASSQRGTGGEQYF	TGTGCCAGCAGTCAACGCGGGACAGGGGGCGAGCAGTACTTC
NA	13	TRBJ1-1	NA	TRBV4-3	CASSLSLEGEAFF	TGCGCCAGCAGCCTTTCTCTCGAGGGAGAAGCTTTCTTT
NA	12	TRBJ2-7	NA	TRBV10-2	CASCTGRNEQYF	TGCGCCAGCTGCACAGGGAGAAACGAGCAGTACTTC
NA	16	TRBJ2-7	NA	TRBV7-3	CASSFGPSGGPYEQYF	TGTGCCAGCAGCTTTGGCCCTTCCGGGGGGCCTTACGAGCAGTACTTC
NA	15	TRBJ1-3	TRBD1	TRBV9	CASTSGGHSGNTIYF	TGTGCCAGCACATCAGGGGGACACTCTGGAAACACCATATATTTT
NA	15	TRBJ1-2	TRBD1	TRBV11-2	CASSGPGQGNYGYTF	TGTGCCAGCAGCGGTCCGGGACAGGGGAACTATGGCTACACCTTC
NA	14	TRBJ1-1	NA	TRBV6-5	CASSSSGSNTEAFF	NA
NA	13	TRBJ1-1	NA	TRBV29-1	CSVEGRVHTEAFF	TGCAGCGTTGAGGGCAGGGTCCACACTGAAGCTTTCTTT
NA	15	TRBJ2-1	TRBD2	TRBV25-1	CASSDWTSGSNEQFF	TGTGCCAGCAGTGACTGGACTAGCGGGAGCAATGAGCAGTTCTTC
NA	12	TRBJ1-2	NA	TRBV27	CASSPQGTGYTF	TGTGCCAGCAGTCCGCAGGGGACCGGCTACACCTTC
NA	17	TRBJ2-3	TRBD1	TRBV5-5	CASSLVRDRQLTDTQYF	TGTGCCAGCAGCTTGGTCCGGGACAGACAACTTACAGATACGCAGTATTTT
once	14	TRBJ2-1	NA	TRBV6-1	CASSAPSSLAEQFF	TGTGCCAGCAGCGCACCCTCTTCACTGGCTGAGCAGTTCTTC
NA	14	TRBJ1-2	NA	TRBV5-8	CAGRLSASNYGYTF	TGTGCCGGCCGACTTTCGGCATCTAACTATGGCTACACCTTC
once	11	TRBJ1-1	NA	TRBV7-2	CASSLSTEAFF	TGTGCCAGCAGCTTAAGCACTGAAGCTTTCTTT
NA	13	TRBJ1-2	TRBD1	TRBV30	CAWLTGGGYGYTF	TGTGCCTGGTTGACAGGGGGCGGCTATGGCTACACCTTC
NA	17	TRBJ1-2	TRBD1	TRBV9	CASSRAGDGQVNYGYTF	TGTGCCAGCAGCAGGGCTGGAGATGGACAGGTTAACTATGGCTACACCTTC
NA	13	TRBJ1-2	NA	TRBV2	CASRGTGLGGYTF	TGTGCCAGCAGGGGTACGGGGCTGGGGGGCTACACCTTC
NA	14	TRBJ1-2	TRBD1	TRBV4-2	CASSQEGTGHGYTF	TGTGCCAGCAGCCAAGAGGGGACAGGACATGGCTACACCTTC
NA	13	TRBJ2-7	NA	TRBV19	CASSSGTPGEQYF	TGTGCCAGTAGTTCCGGGACCCCGGGGGAGCAGTACTTC
NA	15	TRBJ2-5	TRBD1	TRBV28	CASRPGTGARETQYF	TGTGCCAGCAGACCCGGGACAGGGGCCCGGGAGACCCAGTACTTC
NA	15	TRBJ2-5	NA	TRBV11-2	CASSTGTTWQETQYF	TGTGCCAGCAGCACCGGGACAACCTGGCAAGAGACCCAGTACTTC
many	14	TRBJ2-7	TRBD1	TRBV29-1	CSVETGQVPYEQYF	TGCAGCGTTGAAACGGGACAGGTCCCCTACGAGCAGTACTTC
NA	13	TRBJ2-5	NA	TRBV9	CASSAESQETQYF	TGTGCCAGCAGCGCCGAGTCCCAAGAGACCCAGTACTTC
few	12	TRBJ1-2	NA	TRBV19	CASSIPRGGYTF	TGTGCCAGTAGTATTCCCAGGGGAGGCTACACCTTC
NA	16	TRBJ2-1	NA	TRBV28	CASSLPTSLSYNEQFF	TGTGCCAGCAGTTTACCCACTAGCCTCTCCTACAATGAGCAGTTCTTC
NA	14	TRBJ2-1	NA	TRBV4-1	CASSPRSGGNEQFF	TGCGCCAGCAGTCCAAGATCTGGCGGCAATGAGCAGTTCTTC
NA	14	TRBJ1-3	TRBD1	TRBV9	CASSETGAGNIIYF	TGTGCCAGCAGCGAGACAGGGGCTGGAAACATCATATATTTT
once	17	TRBJ2-1	NA	TRBV21-1	CASSPRDRGSRGREQFF	TGTGCCAGCAGTCCTCGGGACAGGGGAAGTCGGGGTAGGGAGCAGTTCTTC
NA	14	TRBJ1-4	TRBD1	TRBV30	CAWSVGTVVPRLFF	TGTGCCTGGAGTGTAGGGACAGTAGTTCCAAGGCTGTTTTTT
few	15	TRBJ2-3	TRBD1	TRBV2	CASSVQDRSTDTQYF	TGTGCCAGCAGTGTTCAGGACAGGAGCACAGATACGCAGTATTTT
once	16	TRBJ2-7	NA	TRBV6-5	CASSYSASGSSGEQYF	TGTGCCAGCAGTTACTCGGCGTCGGGGTCCTCGGGCGAGCAGTACTTC
NA	17	TRBJ1-1	TRBD1	TRBV7-9	CASGPKKGALMNTEAFF	TGTGCCAGCGGTCCAAAAAAGGGGGCCCTTATGAACACTGAAGCTTTCTTT
NA	16	TRBJ2-1	TRBD2	TRBV28	CASSLAGGTSGNEQFF	TGTGCCAGCAGTCTAGCCGGGGGGACTAGCGGCAATGAGCAGTTCTTC
NA	16	TRBJ1-4	TRBD1	TRBV28	CASSPDRGATNEKLFF	TGTGCCAGCAGCCCGGACAGGGGGGCAACTAATGAAAAACTGTTTTTT
NA	17	TRBJ2-1	TRBD2	TRBV19	CASSRISSGAAYNEQFF	TGTGCCAGTAGTAGGATCTCTAGCGGCGCGGCCTACAATGAGCAGTTCTTC
NA	17	TRBJ2-5	TRBD2	TRBV7-6	CASSLVAAGDVGETQYF	TGTGCCAGCAGCTTAGTCGCAGCGGGAGACGTCGGGGAGACCCAGTACTTC
NA	16	TRBJ1-4	NA	TRBV6-5	CASSYAPGTTGEKLFF	TGTGCCAGCAGTTACGCTCCCGGGACAACGGGGGAAAAACTGTTTTTT